Each of the 7 T cell receptor beta chains below was sequenced from the same sample in a study of human T cells and chemical hapten exposure. TCRdb re-derived calls from the RACE reads in MiXCR, one entry per CDR3 protein. Among 95,000 to 130,000 distinct CDR3 sequences listed, around 10% were seen once. The time point was: patch test 1, 2 weeks after DPC sensitization. Treatment meaning: therapeutic diphenylcyclopropenone sensitization with weekly scalp DPC. The sample was whole blood, taken in connection with sensitization to the hapten diphenylcyclopropenone (DPC). The receptors come from a woman in her forties or fifties with alopecia areata. Some clones in this sample may be carry-over from other donors' samples.

This CDR3 is CSGTGQSREQYF. CDR3 bases: TGCAGCGGGACAGGGCAATCAAGAGAGCAGTACTTC. This sequence joins TRBV29-1 and TRBJ2-7; 8 bases agree with TRBD1. This CDR3 region has 12 residues. In germline, CDR1 is SQVTM, CDR2 ANQGSEA. The ends lost 7 bases at V and 7 bases at J; junction bases unmatched: 9.

The table lists this clonotype with a few counts. This chain uses TRBV5-1 with TRBJ1-4; TRBD1 agrees at 7 bases. V lost 0 bases, J lost 8 bases, and 7 bases stayed unmatched. CDR1 and CDR2 from the germline V gene are SGHRS and YFSETQ. CDR3 size: 15 residues. CDR3 region: CASSLETGKKEKLFF. DNA for the CDR3: TGCGCCAGCAGCTTGGAGACAGGGAAGAAGGAAAAACTGTTTTTT.

CDR3 nucleotide sequence: TGCAGTGCTATGACTAGCGGCCCAGATACGCAGTATTTT. As protein: CSAMTSGPDTQYF. The rearrangement links TRBV20-1 to TRBJ2-3, with 9 bases fitting TRBD2. J lost 4 bases, V lost 4 bases, and 3 bases had no gene match. CDR3 length: 13 residues. Germline V gives CDR1 DFQATT, CDR2 SNEGSKA (reference sequence).

This clonotype was seen a few times. V and J are TRBV7-8 and TRBJ2-1; no clear D gene. Looked up from germline, CDR1 is SGHVS and CDR2 is FQNEAQ. This CDR3 has 11 amino acids. Trimming left V 2 bases short and J 8 bases short, with 4 bases between. CDR3 loop: CASSLIYEQFF. The CDR3 DNA follows: TGTGCCAGCAGCTTAATCTATGAGCAGTTCTTC.

The chain combines TRBV12-3 or TRBV12-4 with TRBJ2-5; D perhaps matches TRBD1 (6 bases). Trimming stripped 5 bases from V and 14 bases from J, with 24 bases between. CDR3 length equals 14 residues. The CDR3 DNA reads TGTGCCAGCAGTCCTACAGGGAGAGGAACACAAGACTACTTC. Amino acids: CASSPTGRGTQDYF.

The V gene is TRBV7-9, the J gene TRBJ2-1; D unclear. The CDR3 is made up of 15 amino acids. With 1 base removed from V and 7 bases from J, the gap between germline ends came to 14 bases. CDR1 and CDR2 from the germline V gene are SEHNR and FQNEAQ (reference sequence). CDR3 DNA: TGTGCCAGCAGCTTAGGTTCCGGGTGGGGAAATGAGCAGTTCTTC. Translating it yields CASSLGSGWGNEQFF. The entire variable domain, with the rest obtained from reference TRBV7-9 and TRBJ2-1, is as follows: DTGVSQNPRHKITKRGQNVTFRCDPISEHNRLYWYRQTLGQGPEFLTYFQNEAQLEKSRLLSDRFSAERPKGSFSTLEIQRTEQGDSAMYLCASSLGSGWGNEQFFGPGTRLTVL.

Many counts were recorded for this clonotype. The rearrangement joins TRBV7-2 to TRBJ1-2; unclear D gene. Trimming stripped 4 bases from V and 6 bases from J, with 15 bases between. From germline, CDR1 is SGHTA and CDR2 FQGNSA. There are 14 residues in the CDR3. CDR3 bases: TGTGCCAGCAGCTCAAGGACTCAGGTCCATGGCTACACCTTC. Translation: CASSSRTQVHGYTF.